A single sample is the source of the 8 T cell receptor beta chains below, sequenced in a study of immune cell composition in non-small cell lung cancer. The table came from immunoSEQ multiplex PCR; TCRdb's copy has only in-frame clones and leaves some out. The top ten clones hold 17% of a sample with 2,000 to 2,500 clones, roughly 77% of them seen once. The data also belong to a second study, concerning CD4 T cells in lung cancer.

Sequenced: lung tumor tissue. The receptors come from a human donor with non-small cell lung cancer.

V gene TRBV15 combines with J gene TRBJ2-7; 9 bases are shared with TRBD1. J gave up 5 bases and V 0 bases, and 5 bases lay outside the gene matches. Per germline, CDR1 LNHNV and CDR2 YYDKDF (reference sequence). The CDR3 length is 15 residues. Here the CDR3 DNA reads TGTGCCACCAGCAGAGATTGGACAGGGGATCACGAGCAGTACTTC. It yields the protein CATSRDWTGDHEQYF.

This clone was observed a few times. The rearrangement links TRBV10-1 to TRBJ2-1; D ambiguous. V gave up 4 bases and J gave up 6 bases, with 10 bases separating them. Germline V gives CDR1 WNHNN, CDR2 SYGVQD (reference sequence). The CDR3 loop spans 13 amino acids. The CDR3 loop is CASSAAVLNEQFF. The CDR3 bases are TGCGCCAGCAGTGCCGCAGTGCTCAATGAGCAGTTCTTC.

By sample fraction, this clone is large (0.1 to 1%). The chain combines TRBV27 with TRBJ2-7; 10 positions match TRBD1. Per the germline V gene, CDR1 is MNHEY and CDR2 is SMNVEV (reference sequence). The CDR3 loop spans 14 amino acids. J lost 4 bases, V lost 6 bases, and 6 bases had no gene match. This CDR3 is CASRRQGAGYEQYF. In DNA form, the CDR3 reads TGTGCCAGCAGGCGACAGGGGGCGGGATACGAGCAGTACTTC.

This clone appeared a single time. The chain is built from TRBV6-1 and TRBJ2-1; 11 bases are a match to TRBD2. CDR3 size: 15 residues. Germline V gives CDR1 MNHNS, CDR2 SASEGT. The trim removed 5 bases at V and 8 bases at J, leaving 8 bases unmatched. The CDR3 DNA reads as TGTGCCAGCAGTATTAGCGGGAGGGCACGGGATGAGCAGTTCTTC. This codes for CASSISGRARDEQFF.

This clone has just one count. The chain carries TRBV21-1 and TRBJ2-7; the D call in the table, TRBD2, was not verified against the DNA. TRBV21-1 is a recognized pseudogene. The CDR3 contains 14 residues. The CDR3 reads CASSKGRSWEEQYV. CDR3 coding DNA: TGTGCCAGCAGCAAAGGGCGGTCTTGGGAGGAGCAGTACGTC.

This clone was detected only a few times. The chain joins TRBV28 to TRBJ1-2; perhaps TRBD1 as D (5 bases). In germline, CDR1 is MDHEN, CDR2 SYDVKM. The V end lost 6 bases, the J end lost 2 bases, and 7 bases lay between the germline ends. The CDR3 is made up of 12 amino acids. In nucleotides, the CDR3 is TGTGCCAGCAGCAGGGCCAACTATGGCTACACCTTC. Protein sequence: CASSRANYGYTF.

This rearrangement joins TRBV29-1 to TRBJ1-4, with TRBD1 identical over 8 bases. Germline-derived CDR1 and CDR2 are SQVTM and ANQGSEA. The CDR3 contains 14 residues. The J segment lost 2 bases and the V segment lost 8 bases, leaving 7 bases of the junction unmatched. The CDR3 bases are TGCAGCCCCCATAGGACAGGGACTAATGAAAAACTGTTTTTT. Protein: CSPHRTGTNEKLFF.

This sequence joins TRBV19 and TRBJ2-2; TRBD2 aligns across 11 bases. The V segment lost 7 bases and the J segment 3 bases; nucleotides outside the gene matches: 4. The germline CDR1 and CDR2 sequences are LNHDA and SQIVND (reference sequence). This CDR3 region has 15 residues. CDR3 coding DNA: TGTGCCAGTACCCAACTAGCGGGAGACACCGGGGAGCTGTTTTTT. It translates to CASTQLAGDTGELFF.